The sequence of this T cell receptor beta chain was determined in a study of beta chain features in type 1 diabetes. All of the isolated RNA was reverse transcribed, so expressed TCRB transcripts were sequenced. This table comes from immunoSEQ multiplex PCR, and its TCRdb copy is limited to in-frame clones, with some not included. The sample lists around 340,000 clones; 15% to 20% were seen once. Once sorted, every population was more than 95% pure. This CDR3 comprises 16 residues. From germline, CDR1 is LGHNA and CDR2 YNFKEQ. V was trimmed by 0 bases and J by 6 bases, leaving 16 bases between them. This clone was seen only a few times. Its cognate antigen is unknown. Study observations and caveats: In type 1 diabetes patients, VDJ junctions had fewer insertions; deletions at these junctions were more frequent. Shorter TCRB CDR3s, moderately but significantly so, were found in Type 1 diabetes patients in all four CD4+ subsets. Shorter templates might be favored by PCR, and equally so in patients and in controls.

Sequences were obtained from naive CD4+ T cells from blood. The chain carries TRBV4-2 and TRBJ2-3; D might be TRBD1 (6 bases). The receptor comes from a woman aged 18-35 years in good health. The CDR3 DNA reads TGTGCCAGCAGCCAAGAACAGGGTTCTGTCTTCGATACGCAGTATTTT. Its protein product is CASSQEQGSVFDTQYF.